The 19 T cell receptor beta chains given below trace back to one sample, sequenced in a study of cytomegalovirus exposure and HLA in healthy donors. Sequenced by immunoSEQ multiplex PCR; TCRdb stores in-frame clones only, minus some. The repertoire holds about 190,000 clones, around 81% seen once, with 2.5% to 3.5% in the top ten. The sample taken for sequencing was PBMCs. These TCRs come from a woman younger than 35 in good health and CMV-seropositive.

The rearrangement joins TRBV15 to TRBJ1-1; tentatively, D is TRBD1 (5 bases). With 3 bases removed from V and 2 bases from J, the gap between germline ends came to 10 bases. The CDR3 is 14 residues long. The germline V gene has CDR1 LNHNV and CDR2 YYDKDF (reference sequence). DNA for the CDR3: TGTGCCACCAGCAGCAGGGTTATAAACACTGAAGCTTTCTTT. Its protein is CATSSRVINTEAFF.

The V and J genes are TRBV2 and TRBJ1-1; 7 nucleotides match TRBD1. The V gene end was trimmed by 9 bases and the J gene end by 1 base; junction bases not matched to a gene: 2. This CDR3 is built from 12 residues. The germline V gene encodes CDR1 SNHLY and CDR2 FYNNEI. The CDR3 nucleotides are TGTGCCAGAAGACAGGGGAACACTGAAGCTTTCTTT. As protein: CARRQGNTEAFF.

The rearrangement uses TRBV5-8 and TRBJ1-6; possibly TRBD1 for D (5 bases). Trimming pared 6 bases from V and 7 bases from J, leaving 14 bases between. Germline CDR1 is SGHTS and CDR2 is YDEGEE. The CDR3 is 14 residues long. The CDR3 is CASTPPGRNSPLHF. The CDR3 DNA sequence: TGTGCCAGCACCCCCCCAGGGCGGAATTCACCCCTCCACTTT. The variable domain in full, completed from reference TRBV5-8 and TRBJ1-6, reads EAGVTQSPTHLIKTRGQQATLRCSPISGHTSVYWYQQALGLGLQFLLWYDEGEERNRGNFPPRFSGRQFPNYSSELNVNALELEDSALYLCASTPPGRNSPLHFGNGTRLTVT.

The CDR3 sequence is CASSRALNRGQAYGYTF. The CDR3 DNA reads as TGTGCCAGCAGTCGAGCCCTGAACAGGGGGCAAGCCTATGGCTACACCTTC. This chain links TRBV9 with TRBJ1-2; 9 bases map to TRBD1. The junction had 15 bases not matched to a gene; V was cut back by 5 bases and J by 4 bases. Germline assignment: CDR1 SGDLS and CDR2 YYNGEE. The CDR3 covers 17 residues.

The chain has TRBV11-2 and TRBJ2-7; D is unclear. The V end was cut by 8 bases, the J end by 2 bases, with 10 bases between. Germline V CDR1 and CDR2: SGHAT, FQNNGV. The CDR3 extends over 12 amino acids. The DNA of the CDR3 is TGTGCCAGCCAGACTTGGGCCTACGAGCAGTACTTC. Translation gives CASQTWAYEQYF.

The J gene is TRBJ2-5, the V gene TRBV11-1; 8 nucleotides agree with TRBD1. V was pared by 3 bases and J by 4 bases, with 10 bases of the junction left unmatched. The germline CDR1 and CDR2 sequences are SGHAT and FQDESV (reference sequence). This CDR3 region has 16 residues. The CDR3 region has the DNA TGTGCCAGCAGCTTGAGGGGGCGACAGGGGAGAGAGACCCAGTACTTC. Protein sequence: CASSLRGRQGRETQYF.

This clone was counted a few times. CDR3 sequence (DNA): TGTGCCAGCAGCTCGGGACAGGGGATGGGGAAAGAGACCCAGTACTTC. Translated: CASSSGQGMGKETQYF. The V call is TRBV7-8, the J call TRBJ2-5, with 10 positions matching TRBD1. The junction had 8 bases not matched to a gene; V was cut back by 4 bases and J by 3 bases. CDR1 and CDR2 (germline): SGHVS, FQNEAQ. The CDR3 spans 16 residues.

The chain has TRBV27 and TRBJ2-7, with 10 positions matching TRBD1. The CDR3 runs to 14 residues. The germline CDR1 and CDR2 sequences are MNHEY and SMNVEV (reference sequence). V gave up 2 bases and J gave up 4 bases; unmatched junction bases: 2. CDR3 DNA: TGTGCCAGCAGTTTAGGGACAGGGGAGTACGAGCAGTACTTC. It encodes CASSLGTGEYEQYF.

The gene calls are TRBV5-4 and TRBJ1-6; the D gene is possibly TRBD1 (5 bases). Per germline, CDR1 SGHNT and CDR2 YYREEE (reference sequence). V lost 0 bases, J lost 8 bases, and 15 bases lay in between. The CDR3 spans 16 residues. CDR3 nucleotides: TGTGCCAGCAGCTTGGGGGTAGGGGCCGCTTATTCACCCCTCCACTTT. Amino acid sequence: CASSLGVGAAYSPLHF.

This clone is a singleton in its sample. V usage is TRBV5-6 and J usage is TRBJ1-1, with D hard to call. Trimming took off 0 bases at V and 1 base at J, with 10 bases between the two ends. The CDR3 covers 15 residues. The germline V gene has CDR1 SGHDT and CDR2 YYEEEE. CDR3 residues: CASSLVLLANTEAFF. Here the CDR3 DNA reads TGTGCCAGCAGCTTGGTTCTTTTGGCGAACACTGAAGCTTTCTTT.

The chain carries TRBV4-3 and TRBJ2-3; 10 bases match TRBD2. The V gene's germline CDR1 is LGHNA and CDR2 YSLEER. V dropped 1 base and J dropped 2; count of bases not matched to a gene: 3. CDR3 length: 16 residues. In DNA, the CDR3 is TGCGCCAGCAGCCAAGGAAGCGGGGGGGACACAGATACGCAGTATTTT. Translation: CASSQGSGGDTDTQYF.

This clone was seen more than once but under ten times. The chain is built from TRBV5-4 and TRBJ2-3; D might be TRBD1 (5 bases). Trimming cost V 4 bases and J 4 bases, with 10 bases left between them. Germline CDR1 reads SGHNT; CDR2 reads YYREEE (reference sequence). This CDR3 spans 13 amino acids. The CDR3 is CASSQQGADTQYF. In DNA form, the CDR3 reads TGTGCCAGCAGCCAGCAGGGTGCAGATACGCAGTATTTT.

The chain links TRBV6-5 to TRBJ1-1, with no clear D. Germline assignment: CDR1 MNHEY and CDR2 SVGAGI. This CDR3 has 14 residues. The germline V and J ends were trimmed by 0 bases and 11 bases, with 16 bases remaining between them. CDR3 amino acids: CASSYSLLGGNAFF. DNA for the CDR3: TGTGCCAGCAGTTACTCGTTGTTAGGAGGGAATGCTTTCTTT.

The rearrangement joins TRBV11-2 to TRBJ2-7; D call uncertain. The CDR3 extends over 12 amino acids. V was shortened by 1 base and J by 3 bases, with 4 bases between the two germline ends. Germline values: CDR1 SGHAT, CDR2 FQNNGV. CDR3 nucleotide sequence: TGTGCCAGCAGCTTAGCGTTCTACGAGCAGTACTTC. Protein sequence: CASSLAFYEQYF.

The V gene is TRBV15, the J gene TRBJ1-3, with unresolved D. Per the germline V gene, CDR1 is LNHNV and CDR2 is YYDKDF (reference sequence). CDR3 size: 13 residues. The V end lost 1 base, the J end lost 7 bases, and 8 bases lay between the germline ends. CDR3 residues: CATSRVGRNTIYF. The CDR3 nucleotides are TGTGCCACCAGCAGAGTCGGTCGGAACACCATATATTTT.

The table lists this clone with a count of one. The rearrangement links TRBV6-6 to TRBJ1-4; 8 positions agree with TRBD1. The germline gives CDR1 MNHNY, CDR2 SVGAGI (reference sequence). This CDR3 contains 15 residues. The ends lost 6 bases at V and 5 bases at J; junction bases unmatched: 8. CDR3: CASSQAGTGNEKLFF. In DNA form, the CDR3 reads TGTGCCAGCAGCCAGGCCGGGACAGGAAATGAAAAACTGTTTTTT.

This clone was counted between two and nine times. The chain has TRBV27 and TRBJ2-7; 7 bases match TRBD1. The CDR3 length is 14 residues. J gave up 5 bases and V 5 bases, and 9 bases lay outside the gene matches. CDR1 is MNHEY and CDR2 is SMNVEV in the germline V gene (reference sequence). Written as DNA, the CDR3 is TGTGCCAGCAGTATAACAGGGGCTGGGGACGAGCAGTACTTC. Translation: CASSITGAGDEQYF.

The V gene is TRBV2, the J gene TRBJ1-1, with TRBD1 identical over 7 bases. This CDR3 region has 11 residues. CDR1 SNHLY and CDR2 FYNNEI come from the germline V gene. Unmatched junction bases numbered 4, after V lost 6 bases and J lost 9 bases. CDR3 coding DNA: TGTGCCAGCAGACCGGGACAGCAAGCTTTCTTT. Residues: CASRPGQQAFF.

The chain employs TRBV5-5 and TRBJ2-3; D is unresolved. V lost 1 base to trimming and J lost 4 bases, with 10 bases between them. The germline V gene has CDR1 SGHKS and CDR2 YYEKEE (reference sequence). This CDR3 region has 14 residues. CDR3 amino acids: CASSLLLASDTQYF. Here the CDR3 DNA reads TGTGCCAGCAGCTTGTTATTAGCCTCAGATACGCAGTATTTT.